This T cell receptor (beta chain) was identified during a study of blood T cells in healthy people across ages. Study in general: T cells yielded about one barcoded beta molecule per two cells through template switching.

Donors were healthy Caucasian individuals from Russia aged about 6 to 100. Germline CDR1 is SQVTM and CDR2 is ANQGSEA. V lost 4 bases, J lost 8 bases, and 11 bases lay in between. The CDR3 is made up of 11 amino acids. This clonotype was found a few times. The authors ran a second PCR of roughly 6 to 11 cycles using a sample-barcoded 5' primer and a J-beta primer mix. A template-switch adaptor that had 12 random nucleotides put a tag on each cDNA molecule. From the 5' RACE reads, TCRdb called clonotypes with MiXCR, one entry per CDR3 protein. The repertoire holds approximately 1.5 million distinct CDR3 sequences, with about 45% as singletons.

Material: blood. The clonotype originates from a woman aged 18 to 35 in good health. V and J are TRBV29-1 and TRBJ1-1; D gene ambiguous. CDR3 in DNA: TGCAGCGTTGTGGGCGACAACGAAGCTTTCTTT. Amino acid sequence: CSVVGDNEAFF.